These 3 T cell receptor beta chains originate from one sample sequenced in a study of technical replicates of blood from a handful of donors. Generated by immunoSEQ multiplex PCR, the TCRdb table keeps only in-frame clones and is missing some. In the table there are more than 90,000 clones, approximately 94% of which are singletons. Sequenced material: T cells isolated from PBMCs. The source of these receptors is a human donor in good health.

This clone was found once. This chain links TRBV6-5 with TRBJ1-2, with a tentative D call TRBD1 (6 bases). V shed 2 bases and J shed 4 bases, with 14 bases lying between them. The CDR3 is 15 amino acids. Germline V CDR1 and CDR2: MNHEY, SVGAGI. The CDR3 sequence: CASSYQAGESYGYTF. The CDR3 nucleotides are TGTGCCAGCAGTTACCAAGCAGGGGAAAGCTATGGCTACACCTTC.

The chain is built from TRBV5-1 and TRBJ1-1, with D possibly matching TRBD1 (6 bases). CDR1 SGHRS and CDR2 YFSETQ come from the germline V gene. The CDR3 sequence is 15 residues long. Between the trimmed V and J ends, which lost 4 bases and 8 bases, there was a span of 21 bases. DNA of the CDR3: TGCGCCAGCAGCCTGGGCTCTGGGACATTTCTCGAAGCTTTCTTT. The encoded protein is CASSLGSGTFLEAFF.

The V call is TRBV4-1, the J call TRBJ1-2, with unresolved D. V was cut by 1 base and J by 3 bases, with 9 bases left in between. The CDR3 loop spans 14 amino acids. CDR1 and CDR2 from the germline V gene are MGHRA and YSYEKL. The chain's CDR3 is CASSQVVGDYGYTF. The CDR3 DNA reads as TGCGCCAGCAGCCAAGTCGTGGGCGACTATGGCTACACCTTC.